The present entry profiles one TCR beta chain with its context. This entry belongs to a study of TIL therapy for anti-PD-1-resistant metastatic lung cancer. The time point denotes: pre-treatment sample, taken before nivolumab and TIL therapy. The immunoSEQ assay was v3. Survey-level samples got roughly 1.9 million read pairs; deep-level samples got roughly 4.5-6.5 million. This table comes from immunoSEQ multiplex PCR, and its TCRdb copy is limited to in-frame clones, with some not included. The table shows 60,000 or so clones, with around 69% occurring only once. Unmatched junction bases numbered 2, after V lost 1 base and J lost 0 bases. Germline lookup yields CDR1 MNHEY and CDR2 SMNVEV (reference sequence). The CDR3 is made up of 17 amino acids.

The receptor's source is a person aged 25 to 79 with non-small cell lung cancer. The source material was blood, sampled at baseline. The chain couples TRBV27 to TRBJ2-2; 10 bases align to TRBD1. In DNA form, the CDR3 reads TGTGCCAGCAGTTTATTCGGACAGGGGGCGAACACCGGGGAGCTGTTTTTT. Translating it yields CASSLFGQGANTGELFF.